This entry lists 25 T cell receptor beta chains sequenced from one sample in a study of patients and donors after allogeneic stem cell transplantation. TCRdb analysed the RT-PCR reads with MiXCR anew, one entry per CDR3 protein. The table lists 70,000 or so distinct CDR3 sequences, around 27% of them singletons. The sample taken for sequencing was blood, either unsorted or a sorted T cell fraction (not recorded which). Receptors originate from a human donor who was either an allogeneic HSCT recipient or a stem cell or donor lymphocyte infusion donor (not recorded which). It is not recorded whose cells these are; they may come from a transplant donor.

In this sample, this clonotype turned up many times. This rearrangement joins TRBV20-1 to TRBJ1-2; TRBD1 matches 7 bases. There are 13 residues in the CDR3. The V gene's germline CDR1 is DFQATT and CDR2 SNEGSKA (reference sequence). V lost 3 bases to trimming and J lost 3 bases; unmatched junction nucleotides: 4. DNA of the CDR3: TGCAGTGCTAGGGACAGGAATCACTATGGCTACACCTTC. It yields the protein CSARDRNHYGYTF.

The genes are TRBV6-5 and TRBJ1-2; no reliable D call. The CDR3 is 12 amino acids. V was trimmed by 2 bases and J by 4 bases, leaving 5 bases between them. CDR1 and CDR2 from the germline V gene are MNHEY and SVGAGI. CDR3 sequence: CASSYGSYGYTF. CDR3 sequence (DNA): TGTGCCAGCAGTTACGGCAGCTATGGCTACACCTTC.

V gene TRBV5-1 combines with J gene TRBJ2-2; tentative D call: TRBD1 (5 bases). Per the germline V gene, CDR1 is SGHRS and CDR2 is YFSETQ. Trimming shortened V by 4 bases and J by 8 bases, and 15 bases separated the two germline ends. The CDR3 sequence is 14 residues long. CDR3 region: CASSGPTVPGELFF. DNA of the CDR3: TGCGCCAGCAGCGGACCGACAGTACCGGGGGAGCTGTTTTTT.

This clonotype was observed a handful of times. The rearrangement links TRBV20-1 to TRBJ2-7, with 9 bases that match TRBD1. The CDR3 consists of 14 residues. Trimming took 1 base from V and 6 from J; bases not matched to a gene: 7. CDR1 is DFQATT and CDR2 is SNEGSKA in the germline V gene (reference sequence). As DNA, the CDR3 is TGCAGTGCTAGAGCCCTGGACAGGGGAAGCGAGCAGTACTTC. It translates to CSARALDRGSEQYF.

This clonotype was picked up a small number of times. CDR3 residues: CAISESRNAGELFF. The CDR3 region has the DNA TGTGCCATCAGTGAGTCTAGGAATGCCGGGGAGCTGTTTTTT. This rearrangement joins TRBV10-3 to TRBJ2-2; D is undetermined. The CDR3 has 14 amino acids. CDR1 and CDR2 from the germline V gene are ENHRY and SYGVKD. The ends were cut back, 0 bases at V and 6 bases at J, with 8 bases in the middle.

This chain uses TRBV18 with TRBJ1-1, with D unclear. CDR1 KGHSH and CDR2 LQKENI come from the germline V gene. The V end lost 0 bases, the J end lost 4 bases, and 12 bases lay between the germline ends. CDR3 length: 15 amino acids. This chain's CDR3 is CASSPPFVLGTEAFF. CDR3 DNA: TGTGCCAGCTCACCACCCTTCGTCTTGGGCACTGAAGCTTTCTTT. The full variable domain, in which reference TRBV18 and TRBJ1-1 provide the parts outside the CDR3, is NAGVMQNPRHLVRRRGQEARLRCSPMKGHSHVYWYRQLPEEGLKFMVYLQKENIIDESGMPKERFSAEFPKEGPSILRIQQVVRGDSAAYFCASSPPFVLGTEAFFGQGTRLTVV.

In its sample, this clonotype was seen a few times. CDR3 DNA sequence: TGTGCCAGCAGCCCTGGGACAGGGATTTCCTACGAGCAGTACTTC. As protein: CASSPGTGISYEQYF. V is TRBV14 and J is TRBJ2-7, with TRBD1 identical over 9 bases. J was trimmed by 1 base and V by 4 bases; bases with no gene match: 5. The CDR3 covers 15 residues. Germline V CDR1 and CDR2: SGHDN, FVKESK.

CDR3 DNA: TGCAGCGCCTACACGGGACAGGGCGATACGCAGTATTTT. The encoded protein is CSAYTGQGDTQYF. V is TRBV29-1 and J is TRBJ2-3, with 9 positions matching TRBD1. The junction had 8 bases not matched to a gene; V was cut back by 7 bases and J by 6 bases. The CDR3 spans 13 residues. Germline CDR1 and CDR2: SQVTM and ANQGSEA.

The rearrangement uses TRBV7-9 and TRBJ2-2; no clear D. Per the germline V gene, CDR1 is SEHNR and CDR2 is FQNEAQ (reference sequence). Trimming stripped 5 bases from V and 6 bases from J, with 10 bases between. The CDR3 loop spans 13 amino acids. The CDR3 DNA follows: TGTGCCAGCAGCAAAGGCCCCCCCGGGGAGCTGTTTTTT. As protein: CASSKGPPGELFF.

The CDR3 DNA reads as TGTGCCATCTCACCGCGGGACACAGATACGCAGTATTTT. Translating it yields CAISPRDTDTQYF. V gene TRBV10-3 combines with J gene TRBJ2-3, with D perhaps matching TRBD2 (6 bases). Germline V gene lookup returns CDR1 ENHRY and CDR2 SYGVKD. Trimming stripped 8 bases from V and 2 bases from J, with 11 bases between. The CDR3 runs to 13 residues.

The chain employs TRBV5-5 and TRBJ2-1; D remains ambiguous. With 1 base removed from V and 0 bases from J, the gap between germline ends came to 8 bases. The CDR3 is 15 residues long. Per the germline V gene, CDR1 is SGHKS and CDR2 is YYEKEE (reference sequence). CDR3 residues: CASSLSLVSYNEQFF. DNA for the CDR3: TGTGCCAGCAGCTTGTCCCTAGTCTCCTACAATGAGCAGTTCTTC. Based on the CDR3 plus reference TRBV5-5 and TRBJ2-1, the full variable domain is DAGVTQSPTHLIKTRGQQVTLRCSPISGHKSVSWYQQVLGQGPQFIFQYYEKEERGRGNFPDRFSARQFPNYSSELNVNALLLGDSALYLCASSLSLVSYNEQFFGPGTRLTVL.

There are a few counts of this clonotype. The V and J genes are TRBV20-1 and TRBJ2-1, with TRBD2 identical over 11 bases. The CDR3 is made up of 15 amino acids. Germline lookup yields CDR1 DFQATT and CDR2 SNEGSKA (reference sequence). With V trimmed by 4 bases and J by 5 bases, 7 bases remained unmatched. The CDR3 loop reads CSAKDSGRVNNEQFF. The CDR3 nucleotides read TGCAGTGCTAAAGATAGCGGGAGGGTTAACAATGAGCAGTTCTTC.

The chain is built from TRBV15 and TRBJ2-3; TRBD2 matches 7 bases. V trimming: 1 base; J trimming: 4 bases; junction bases outside the gene matches: 5. This CDR3 has 15 residues. Germline CDR1 reads LNHNV; CDR2 reads YYDKDF (reference sequence). Written as DNA, the CDR3 is TGTGCCACCAGCAGAGCTGAACGGGGGGCAGATACGCAGTATTTT. Encoded protein: CATSRAERGADTQYF.

There are a few counts of this clonotype. The gene calls are TRBV12-5 and TRBJ2-7; D is ambiguous. In germline, CDR1 is LGHNT, CDR2 FRNRAP. V was cut by 5 bases and J by 4 bases, with 6 bases left in between. The CDR3 loop spans 11 amino acids. CDR3 in amino acids: CASGPGYEQYF. CDR3 sequence (DNA): TGTGCTAGTGGTCCTGGTTACGAGCAGTACTTC.

Notes on this clonotype: Here the CDR3 omits its conserved ending phenylalanine or tryptophan, so a read error is the likely source. This rearrangement joins TRBV20-1 to TRBJ1-3, with D unclear. V was cut by 6 bases and J by 3 bases, with 9 bases left in between. The CDR3 loop spans 12 amino acids. Germline CDR1 is DFQATT and CDR2 is SNEGSKA (reference sequence). CDR3 coding DNA: TGCAGTGCCCCCCGGGATGGAAACACCATATATTCT. It yields the protein CSAPRDGNTIYS.

This CDR3 is CASSWGQGPQETQYF. In DNA, the CDR3 is TGTGCCAGCAGCTGGGGACAGGGGCCTCAAGAGACCCAGTACTTC. The rearrangement joins TRBV7-2 to TRBJ2-5, with TRBD1 matching 10 bases. The CDR3 has 15 amino acids. In germline, CDR1 is SGHTA, CDR2 FQGNSA. J gave up 2 bases and V 4 bases, and 4 bases lay outside the gene matches. The complete variable domain, with remaining parts taken from reference TRBV7-2 and TRBJ2-5, reads GAGVSQSPSNKVTEKGKDVELRCDPISGHTALYWYRQSLGQGLEFLIYFQGNSAPDKSGLPSDRFSAERTGGSVSTLTIQRTQQEDSAVYLCASSWGQGPQETQYFGPGTRLLVL.

This sequence joins TRBV13 and TRBJ1-2; TRBD1 matches at 7 bases. Per germline, CDR1 PRHDT and CDR2 FYEKMQ (reference sequence). V gave up 4 bases and J gave up 1 base; unmatched junction bases: 6. The CDR3 consists of 15 residues. Here the CDR3 DNA reads TGTGCCAGCAGCTCCCGAGGGGGCAGTAACTATGGCTACACCTTC. Amino acid sequence: CASSSRGGSNYGYTF.

This chain joins TRBV5-1 and TRBJ2-5, with 13 bases fitting TRBD2. CDR3 size: 15 residues. The V segment lost 1 base and the J segment 6 bases; nucleotides outside the gene matches: 3. The germline V gene encodes CDR1 SGHRS and CDR2 YFSETQ. The CDR3 DNA follows: TGCGCCAGCAGCTTGTTGACTAGCGGGGGGAAGACCCAGTACTTC. It is translated as CASSLLTSGGKTQYF.

This clonotype was observed at least ten times. V and J are TRBV29-1 and TRBJ1-1; D might be TRBD1 (6 bases). The V end was cut by 5 bases, the J end by 5 bases, with 15 bases between. Germline CDR1 is SQVTM and CDR2 is ANQGSEA. The CDR3 covers 13 residues. The DNA of the CDR3 is TGCAGCGTTCCGGGGGCAGGGGATACTGAAGCTTTCTTT. Amino acid sequence: CSVPGAGDTEAFF.

This clonotype was counted between two and nine times. V and J are TRBV10-3 and TRBJ1-5, with 7 bases lining up with TRBD1. The V gene's germline CDR1 is ENHRY and CDR2 SYGVKD. The length of the CDR3 is 14 residues. V was pared by 7 bases and J by 4 bases, with 7 bases of the junction left unmatched. DNA of the CDR3: TGTGCCATCAAGGGGGACAGATGGAATCAGCCCCAGCATTTT. Amino acids: CAIKGDRWNQPQHF.

This chain connects TRBV5-8 to TRBJ2-2, with D possibly being TRBD1 (6 bases). Per germline, CDR1 SGHTS and CDR2 YDEGEE. This CDR3 is 15 amino acids long. The germline V and J ends were trimmed by 2 bases and 4 bases, with 12 bases remaining between them. CDR3 region: CASSFRGSGTGELFF. The CDR3 nucleotides read TGTGCCAGCAGCTTCAGGGGTTCGGGCACCGGGGAGCTGTTTTTT.

This chain links TRBV6-5 with TRBJ2-1; 10 nucleotides align to TRBD2. Trimming at V came to 3 bases and at J to 5 bases, leaving 4 bases not matched to a gene. The CDR3 loop spans 15 amino acids. The germline CDR1 and CDR2 sequences are MNHEY and SVGAGI. The CDR3 DNA sequence: TGTGCCAGCAGTTATAAAGGGACTAGCGACAATGAGCAGTTCTTC. This sequence encodes CASSYKGTSDNEQFF.

The chain couples TRBV10-3 to TRBJ2-7; TRBD2 matches at 7 bases. J was trimmed by 4 bases and V by 4 bases; bases with no gene match: 1. CDR3 length: 12 amino acids. The germline CDR1 and CDR2 sequences are ENHRY and SYGVKD. The CDR3 reads CAISGGGYEQYF. DNA for the CDR3: TGTGCCATCAGTGGGGGGGGTTACGAGCAGTACTTC.

The chain joins TRBV2 to TRBJ2-5, with unresolved D. Per the germline V gene, CDR1 is SNHLY and CDR2 is FYNNEI. V lost 1 base to trimming and J lost 3 bases, with 9 bases between them. CDR3 length: 14 amino acids. Here the CDR3 reads CASSEGPLKETQYF. CDR3 coding DNA: TGTGCCAGCAGTGAAGGGCCCTTAAAAGAGACCCAGTACTTC.

This clonotype was observed at least ten times. This chain uses TRBV4-3 with TRBJ2-1; TRBD2 matches 9 bases. The CDR3 is made up of 18 amino acids. CDR1 LGHNA and CDR2 YSLEER come from the germline V gene. Trimming cost V 2 bases and J 0 bases; bases outside gene matches: 8. CDR3 loop: CASSQYLLAGISYNEQFF. The CDR3 DNA follows: TGCGCCAGCAGCCAATATCTACTAGCGGGTATCTCCTACAATGAGCAGTTCTTC.